The sequence of this T cell receptor beta chain was determined in a study of blood T cell repertoires in COVID-19 (TCRdb year 2020). Turning to the overall study: Collaborator samples came from the United States, Italy and Spain and covered acute and convalescent phases of COVID-19. The prospective study material was composed of cDNA or gDNA derived from T cells, B-cell-depleted T cells, or PBMCs. Deeply sampled blood TCRbeta repertoires from subjects exposed to, actively infected with, or recovered from COVID-19 were included in the dataset. The repertoires were released in a freely available public database meant as a resource for research on the immune response to SARS-CoV-2. Samples came from the ongoing ImmuneRACE study (first 160 participants) plus 1,254 subjects from 6 global collaborators. A de-identified subject ID, COVID-19 status, age in years and sex were almost always included in the sample metadata. HLA class I and class II types, where available, came from metadata supplied by the sample provider rather than from assay-based typing.

In the prospective study, participants were roughly 18 to 89 years old, resided in around 25 geographic areas of the United States, and were enrolled through a virtual design. In the prospective study, participants were assigned to cohorts based on the clinical history participants reported in a screening survey and a study questionnaire. Exposed participants had been in contact with someone with a PCR-confirmed or clinician-diagnosed COVID-19 case within 2 weeks of study entry. In the prospective study, mobile phlebotomists collected whole blood, serum and a nasopharyngeal or oropharyngeal swab from each participant. Additional blood draws and questionnaires over an approximately two-month period could optionally be provided by prospective study participants. Blood samples from the prospective study were shipped frozen or at room temperature prior to DNA extraction. A word on this clone: It has no known antigen specificity. Within one base of it there is no much larger clone, and no base qualities were kept.

The immunoSEQ Assay, a bias-controlled multiplex PCR, was used to amplify TCRbeta CDR3 regions from genomic DNA. From the authors' description of their analysis: Within the assay, amplification of reference gene primers was used to estimate how many nucleated cells each sample contained. To quantify the absolute abundance of each unique TCRbeta CDR3 rearrangement, sequence reads were collapsed and filtered. Productive Simpson clonality was computed per sample as the square root of Simpson's diversity index over productive rearrangements. This immuneACCESS table, as held by TCRdb, lists in-frame sequences with V and J called but not all clones. Of the missing ones, under half trace to an unresolved V gene in checked studies; the others have no known cause. The D gene and trimming were derived from the DNA, and the V and J assignments and clone size from that table. The sample table contains hundreds of thousands of clones; only one count was recorded for about 83% of them. 3% to 4.5% of the sample is held by the ten biggest clonotypes.

General conclusions and limits of the study: Clinical and demographic metadata were provided uncurated, with the amount varying by source and participant.

For CDR1 and CDR2, the germline V gene lists MDHEN and SYDVKM. The CDR3 measures 15 amino acids from cysteine to phenylalanine. The DNA shown is the 45-base CDR3, in frame from base 1. Germline trimming: 2 bases from V, 8 bases from J; junction bases outside gene matches: 8. The TCR sequence derives from a woman aged 40 to 50 who had been exposed to COVID-19. The chain is assembled from TRBV28 and TRBJ2-1; TRBD2 fits 8 bases in the junction. The sequencing input was PBMCs or T cells enriched from blood (not recorded which). Read as DNA, the sequence is TGTGCCAGCAGTTTAACCGTCCGGGGGGGCGATGAGCAGTTCTTC. Its coded protein is CASSLTVRGGDEQFF. The entire variable domain, with the stretches around the CDR3 drawn from the reference TRBV28 and TRBJ2-1 proteins, is DVKVTQSSRYLVKRTGEKVFLECVQDMDHENMFWYRQDPGLGLRLIYFSYDVKMKEKGDIPEGYSVSREKKERFSLILESASTNQTSMYLCASSLTVRGGDEQFFGPGTRLTVL.